Listed below are T cell receptor beta chains from one sample, sequenced in a study of CD8+ T cells in alopecia areata. Repertoires were generated with immunoSEQ multiplex PCR, while TCRdb's copy carries only in-frame clones and drops some. The table has approximately 180,000 clones, 63% seen once. The source material was CD4+ T cells sorted from blood, sampled at week 0. These receptor sequences come from a human donor with alopecia areata. CDR3s include the opening cysteine and the closing phenylalanine or tryptophan. Each record gives: D gene, clone size, J gene, V gene, CDR3 length, CDR3 DNA, CDR3 protein. The D gene is left open where the match is weak. Expanded clones get a size class; other rows say once, few or many, or leave the size out.

D gene: -; clone size: -; J gene: TRBJ1-3; V gene: TRBV30; CDR3 length: 16; CDR3 DNA: TGTGCCTGGAGACGGACAGCGACTTCTTCTGGAAACACCATATATTTT; CDR3 protein: CAWRRTATSSGNTIYF
D gene: -; clone size: -; J gene: TRBJ1-6; V gene: TRBV9; CDR3 length: 13; CDR3 DNA: TGTGCCAGCAGCGTTACAGGGATTTCACCCCTCCACTTT; CDR3 protein: CASSVTGISPLHF
D gene: -; clone size: medium-sized; J gene: TRBJ2-4; V gene: TRBV7-2; CDR3 length: 14; CDR3 DNA: TGTGCCAGCAGCTTAGGCCAGCACAAAAACATTCAGTACTTC; CDR3 protein: CASSLGQHKNIQYF
D gene: TRBD2; clone size: -; J gene: TRBJ2-3; V gene: TRBV10-3; CDR3 length: 17; CDR3 DNA: TGTGCCACGGACGGAGGATTAGCGGGGGGTCGTTTTGATACGCAGTATTTT; CDR3 protein: CATDGGLAGGRFDTQYF
D gene: -; clone size: few; J gene: TRBJ2-7; V gene: TRBV7-2; CDR3 length: 14; CDR3 DNA: TGTGCCAGCAGCTTACTCGCAGGGCTGCACGAGCAGTACTTC; CDR3 protein: CASSLLAGLHEQYF
D gene: TRBD1; clone size: once; J gene: TRBJ2-7; V gene: TRBV29-1; CDR3 length: 12; CDR3 DNA: TGCAGCGTCGGTGACAGGGCCTACGAGCAGTACTTC; CDR3 protein: CSVGDRAYEQYF
D gene: TRBD1; clone size: few; J gene: TRBJ1-1; V gene: TRBV11-2; CDR3 length: 14; CDR3 DNA: TGTGCCAGCAGGAGACAGACAGGGCCCACTGAAGCTTTCTTT; CDR3 protein: CASRRQTGPTEAFF
D gene: -; clone size: -; J gene: TRBJ2-5; V gene: TRBV11-2; CDR3 length: 12; CDR3 DNA: TGTGCCAGCAGCCCATTCACAGAGACCCAGTACTTC; CDR3 protein: CASSPFTETQYF
D gene: -; clone size: many; J gene: TRBJ1-5; V gene: TRBV18; CDR3 length: 14; CDR3 DNA: TGTGCCAGCTCAACGAAGGGGGGGGACCAGCCCCAGCATTTT; CDR3 protein: CASSTKGGDQPQHF
D gene: -; clone size: -; J gene: TRBJ1-1; V gene: TRBV30; CDR3 length: 13; CDR3 DNA: TGTGCCTGGAGTGTATCGGGGCCCACTGAAGCTTTCTTT; CDR3 protein: CAWSVSGPTEAFF
D gene: TRBD1; clone size: -; J gene: TRBJ1-2; V gene: TRBV29-1; CDR3 length: 13; CDR3 DNA: TGCAGCGTTGAAGGGACAGGGGGTTACGGCTACACCTTC; CDR3 protein: CSVEGTGGYGYTF
D gene: TRBD1; clone size: -; J gene: TRBJ2-7; V gene: TRBV9; CDR3 length: 15; CDR3 DNA: TGTGCCAGCAGCGTAGGTGGGGACAGGGTGTACGAGCAGTACTTC; CDR3 protein: CASSVGGDRVYEQYF
D gene: TRBD1; clone size: -; J gene: TRBJ1-6; V gene: TRBV6-5; CDR3 length: 14; CDR3 DNA: TGTGCCAGCAGCCGACAGGGAAATAATTCACCCCTCCACTTT; CDR3 protein: CASSRQGNNSPLHF
D gene: TRBD2; clone size: few; J gene: TRBJ2-5; V gene: TRBV7-3; CDR3 length: 13; CDR3 DNA: TGTGCCAGCAGCTCGCGGGGGGAAGAGACCCAGTACTTC; CDR3 protein: CASSSRGEETQYF
D gene: -; clone size: -; J gene: TRBJ2-7; V gene: TRBV30; CDR3 length: 12; CDR3 DNA: TGTGCCTGGAGTCAAGGGAGCGTGGAGCAGTACTTC; CDR3 protein: CAWSQGSVEQYF
D gene: TRBD2; clone size: -; J gene: TRBJ2-5; V gene: TRBV9; CDR3 length: 14; CDR3 DNA: TGTGCCAGCAGCGCGCGGGGGGGAACCGAGACCCAGTACTTC; CDR3 protein: CASSARGGTETQYF
D gene: TRBD1; clone size: -; J gene: TRBJ1-1; V gene: TRBV29-1; CDR3 length: 14; CDR3 DNA: TGCAGCGTTGTAGAAGACAGGGGGAACACTGAAGCTTTCTTT; CDR3 protein: CSVVEDRGNTEAFF
D gene: TRBD2; clone size: -; J gene: TRBJ2-7; V gene: TRBV7-9; CDR3 length: 14; CDR3 DNA: TGTGCCAGCAGCCCGCCGGCTAGCGGGGACGAGCAGTACTTC; CDR3 protein: CASSPPASGDEQYF
D gene: -; clone size: -; J gene: TRBJ1-1; V gene: TRBV6-5; CDR3 length: 15; CDR3 DNA: TGTGCCAGCAGCCAAGCGACGGGAGGAGGAACTGAAGCTTTCTTT; CDR3 protein: CASSQATGGGTEAFF
D gene: TRBD1; clone size: -; J gene: TRBJ1-5; V gene: TRBV15; CDR3 length: 14; CDR3 DNA: TGTGCCACCAGCAAGAGACAGGGAGGTCAGCCCCAGCATTTT; CDR3 protein: CATSKRQGGQPQHF
D gene: TRBD1; clone size: -; J gene: TRBJ1-2; V gene: TRBV2; CDR3 length: 14; CDR3 DNA: TGTGCCAGCAGTCTGAAACAGGGGAGTCATGGCTACACCTTC; CDR3 protein: CASSLKQGSHGYTF
D gene: -; clone size: -; J gene: TRBJ1-1; V gene: TRBV15; CDR3 length: 14; CDR3 DNA: TGTGCCACCAGCTTTGGCAGGGCAAACACTGAAGCTTTCTTT; CDR3 protein: CATSFGRANTEAFF
D gene: -; clone size: -; J gene: TRBJ2-1; V gene: TRBV29-1; CDR3 length: 15; CDR3 DNA: TGCAGCGTAGGGGACACATACGGAACCTACAATGAGCAGTTCTTC; CDR3 protein: CSVGDTYGTYNEQFF
D gene: TRBD2; clone size: once; J gene: TRBJ2-5; V gene: TRBV30; CDR3 length: 18; CDR3 DNA: TGTGCCTGGAGTGTACAGGGGGGACTAGCGGGGCTAGGGAAGACCCAGTACTTC; CDR3 protein: CAWSVQGGLAGLGKTQYF
D gene: -; clone size: few; J gene: TRBJ2-4; V gene: TRBV18; CDR3 length: 14; CDR3 DNA: TGTGCCAGCTCACCAGGCCTGGGTAACGGCATTCAGTACTTC; CDR3 protein: CASSPGLGNGIQYF
D gene: -; clone size: -; J gene: TRBJ1-5; V gene: TRBV18; CDR3 length: 12; CDR3 DNA: TGTGCCAGCTCACCTTTGGGTCAGCCCCAGCATTTT; CDR3 protein: CASSPLGQPQHF
D gene: -; clone size: few; J gene: TRBJ2-3; V gene: TRBV6-1; CDR3 length: 11; CDR3 DNA: TGTGCCAGCAGTGCCCGGGACCTCCTGTATTTT; CDR3 protein: CASSARDLLYF
D gene: TRBD1; clone size: once; J gene: TRBJ2-7; V gene: TRBV25-1; CDR3 length: 15; CDR3 DNA: TGTGCCAGCAGTGAAGAATTGGGGACAGGGCACGAGCAGTACTTC; CDR3 protein: CASSEELGTGHEQYF
D gene: TRBD2; clone size: -; J gene: TRBJ2-3; V gene: TRBV29-1; CDR3 length: 13; CDR3 DNA: TGCAGCGTTGCCCTAGCGGGGCCAGATACGCAGTATTTT; CDR3 protein: CSVALAGPDTQYF
D gene: TRBD1; clone size: -; J gene: TRBJ1-6; V gene: TRBV9; CDR3 length: 15; CDR3 DNA: TGTGCCAGCAGCGTATTGGGACAGGGCGATTCACCCCTCCACTTT; CDR3 protein: CASSVLGQGDSPLHF
D gene: -; clone size: -; J gene: TRBJ2-3; V gene: TRBV6-1; CDR3 length: 16; CDR3 DNA: TGTGCCAGCAGTGTTCTAGGACTCACGGCGAGAGATACGCAGTATTTT; CDR3 protein: CASSVLGLTARDTQYF
D gene: -; clone size: -; J gene: TRBJ1-2; V gene: TRBV7-9; CDR3 length: 15; CDR3 DNA: TGTGCCAGCAGCTTAGGAGCAACCGGGAACTATGGCTACACCTTC; CDR3 protein: CASSLGATGNYGYTF
D gene: TRBD1; clone size: few; J gene: TRBJ1-2; V gene: TRBV30; CDR3 length: 15; CDR3 DNA: TGTGCCTGGTCAGGGACAGCAGGGAGTAACTATGGCTACACCTTC; CDR3 protein: CAWSGTAGSNYGYTF
D gene: -; clone size: -; J gene: TRBJ1-6; V gene: TRBV30; CDR3 length: 12; CDR3 DNA: TGTGCCTGGAGTATAGTTAACTCACCCCTCCACTTT; CDR3 protein: CAWSIVNSPLHF
D gene: -; clone size: -; J gene: TRBJ2-1; V gene: TRBV5-1; CDR3 length: 16; CDR3 DNA: TGCGCCAGCAGCTTGGCGGAGGGGGGGATCTACAATGAGCAGTTCTTC; CDR3 protein: CASSLAEGGIYNEQFF
D gene: TRBD2; clone size: -; J gene: TRBJ2-2; V gene: TRBV7-3; CDR3 length: 17; CDR3 DNA: TGTGCCAGCAGCTTAAGTAGGACTAGCGGGGACCGCGGGGAGCTGTTTTTT; CDR3 protein: CASSLSRTSGDRGELFF
D gene: -; clone size: -; J gene: TRBJ2-3; V gene: TRBV7-8; CDR3 length: 17; CDR3 DNA: TGTGCCAGCAGCTTAGGGTCTTTATCTGTTGGCACAGATACGCAGTATTTT; CDR3 protein: CASSLGSLSVGTDTQYF
D gene: -; clone size: -; J gene: TRBJ1-5; V gene: TRBV6-1; CDR3 length: 12; CDR3 DNA: TGTGCCACCCAGGGGCCCAATCAGCCCCAGCATTTT; CDR3 protein: CATQGPNQPQHF
D gene: -; clone size: -; J gene: TRBJ1-1; V gene: TRBV29-1; CDR3 length: 10; CDR3 DNA: TGCAGCGTTACGGGCACTGAAGCTTTCTTT; CDR3 protein: CSVTGTEAFF
D gene: TRBD1; clone size: -; J gene: TRBJ1-2; V gene: TRBV6-5; CDR3 length: 14; CDR3 DNA: TGTGCCAGCAGTTACGGGACAGGGGGCTTTGGCTACACCTTC; CDR3 protein: CASSYGTGGFGYTF
D gene: -; clone size: -; J gene: TRBJ1-1; V gene: TRBV5-1; CDR3 length: 15; CDR3 DNA: TGCGCCAGCAGCACGGGACATAACCGGGGCACTGAAGCTTTCTTT; CDR3 protein: CASSTGHNRGTEAFF
D gene: -; clone size: -; J gene: TRBJ1-1; V gene: TRBV29-1; CDR3 length: 13; CDR3 DNA: TGCAGCGTCCGGACCTTACTGAACACTGAAGCTTTCTTT; CDR3 protein: CSVRTLLNTEAFF
D gene: -; clone size: -; J gene: TRBJ1-6; V gene: TRBV30; CDR3 length: 13; CDR3 DNA: TGTGCCTGGACCCCCCAAGGGAATTCACCCCTCCACTTT; CDR3 protein: CAWTPQGNSPLHF
D gene: -; clone size: once; J gene: TRBJ1-1; V gene: TRBV30; CDR3 length: 13; CDR3 DNA: TGTGCCTGGAGACTTCCCCAATCGGGGACGGCTTTCTTT; CDR3 protein: CAWRLPQSGTAFF
D gene: -; clone size: -; J gene: TRBJ1-5; V gene: TRBV30; CDR3 length: 15; CDR3 DNA: TGTGCCTGGAGTCTACGGGGGTGGGGCAATCAGCCCCAGCATTTT; CDR3 protein: CAWSLRGWGNQPQHF
D gene: TRBD1; clone size: -; J gene: TRBJ2-2; V gene: TRBV7-2; CDR3 length: 17; CDR3 DNA: TGTGCCAGCAGCCAACCAACAGGGGGCGCGTACACCGGGGAGCTGTTTTTT; CDR3 protein: CASSQPTGGAYTGELFF
D gene: -; clone size: -; J gene: TRBJ1-6; V gene: TRBV7-2; CDR3 length: 13; CDR3 DNA: TGTGCCAGCAGCACAGAATATAATTCACCCCTCCACTTT; CDR3 protein: CASSTEYNSPLHF
D gene: -; clone size: -; J gene: TRBJ1-2; V gene: TRBV29-1; CDR3 length: 11; CDR3 DNA: TGCAGCGTTGAAGAAGGGCAGGGCTACACCTTC; CDR3 protein: CSVEEGQGYTF
D gene: -; clone size: -; J gene: TRBJ1-1; V gene: TRBV11-2; CDR3 length: 12; CDR3 DNA: TGTGCCAGCAGCTTAGATCGGACAGAAGCTTTCTTT; CDR3 protein: CASSLDRTEAFF
D gene: -; clone size: -; J gene: TRBJ1-2; V gene: TRBV30; CDR3 length: 13; CDR3 DNA: TGTGCCTGCGGGGGACTCAGAACCTATGGCTACACCTTC; CDR3 protein: CACGGLRTYGYTF
D gene: TRBD2; clone size: -; J gene: TRBJ2-1; V gene: TRBV5-1; CDR3 length: 14; CDR3 DNA: TGCGCCAGCACCCCGGGGGGGGTCGTCAATGAGCAGTTCTTC; CDR3 protein: CASTPGGVVNEQFF
D gene: -; clone size: few; J gene: TRBJ1-5; V gene: TRBV2; CDR3 length: 15; CDR3 DNA: TGTGCCAGCAGGGGACTGGGCCATAGCAATCAGCCCCAGCATTTT; CDR3 protein: CASRGLGHSNQPQHF
D gene: TRBD1; clone size: -; J gene: TRBJ2-7; V gene: TRBV4-3; CDR3 length: 15; CDR3 DNA: TGCGCCAGCAGCCCTGTTGGGACAGGGGATTACGAGCAGTACTTC; CDR3 protein: CASSPVGTGDYEQYF
D gene: -; clone size: -; J gene: TRBJ2-2; V gene: TRBV9; CDR3 length: 17; CDR3 DNA: TGTGCCAGCAGCTTCCGGACAGCTATAACAAACACCGGGGAGCTGTTTTTT; CDR3 protein: CASSFRTAITNTGELFF
D gene: -; clone size: few; J gene: TRBJ1-2; V gene: TRBV25-1; CDR3 length: 14; CDR3 DNA: TGTGCCAGCAGTGAATACTGGGGAAGTTATGGCTACACCTTC; CDR3 protein: CASSEYWGSYGYTF